The 30 T cell receptor beta chains reported below all come from one sample, sequenced in a study of cytomegalovirus exposure and HLA in healthy donors. Here immunoSEQ multiplex PCR was the method, and the copy in TCRdb shows in-frame clones only, minus some. The data hold some 200,000 clones, with approximately 80% observed a single time. The specimen sequenced was PBMCs. Receptors were obtained from a woman aged 25 to 39 in good health and CMV-seropositive.

The CDR3 sequence: CASRLTVEGLNTEAFF. As DNA, the CDR3 is TGTGCCAGCAGGTTGACAGTGGAGGGACTGAACACTGAAGCTTTCTTT. The V gene is TRBV27, the J gene TRBJ1-1; TRBD1 is a possible D gene (5 bases). Germline V gene data show CDR1 as MNHEY and CDR2 as SMNVEV (reference sequence). V was trimmed by 6 bases and J by 0 bases, leaving 17 bases between them. The CDR3 totals 16 residues.

This sequence joins TRBV27 and TRBJ2-1; D is perhaps TRBD2 (5 bases). V lost 3 bases to trimming and J lost 0 bases, with 12 bases between them. The CDR3 spans 16 residues. Germline CDR1 reads MNHEY; CDR2 reads SMNVEV (reference sequence). The DNA of the CDR3 is TGTGCCAGCAGTTTGCGAGGGTTGAGCTCCTACAATGAGCAGTTCTTC. Its translation: CASSLRGLSSYNEQFF.

The chain employs TRBV5-1 and TRBJ1-1; D not resolved. V was clipped by 7 bases and J by 0 bases, with 10 bases between them. The CDR3 runs 13 residues. Germline values: CDR1 SGHRS, CDR2 YFSETQ. The CDR3 nucleotides read TGCGCCAGCTATCGGGAACTGAACACTGAAGCTTTCTTT. It encodes CASYRELNTEAFF.

V gene TRBV5-1 combines with J gene TRBJ1-1, with 7 bases matching TRBD1. CDR3 length: 15 amino acids. V shed 0 bases, J shed 5 bases, and the junction held 7 bases outside the gene matches. Germline lookup yields CDR1 SGHRS and CDR2 YFSETQ. CDR3 amino acids: CASSLADRVRTEAFF. CDR3 sequence (DNA): TGCGCCAGCAGCTTGGCCGACAGGGTGAGGACTGAAGCTTTCTTT.

The genes are TRBV7-9 and TRBJ2-7; a possible D gene is TRBD1 (6 bases). Germline V gives CDR1 SEHNR, CDR2 FQNEAQ (reference sequence). V was clipped by 5 bases and J by 0 bases, with 14 bases between them. The CDR3 spans 15 residues. The CDR3 reads CASSLGQPSSYEQYF. Here the CDR3 DNA reads TGTGCCAGCAGCCTCGGACAGCCCAGCTCCTACGAGCAGTACTTC.

This clone appeared a single time. The rearrangement joins TRBV11-3 to TRBJ2-2; TRBD2 matches at 8 bases. CDR3 length equals 14 residues. V lost 2 bases, J lost 15 bases, and 11 bases stayed unmatched. Germline V CDR1 and CDR2: SGHNT, YENEEA. CDR3 coding DNA: TGTGCCAGCAGCTTAAATTTCCTTACCGGGAGGGTGTTTTTT. This sequence encodes CASSLNFLTGRVFF.

The rearrangement links TRBV11-3 to TRBJ2-1; a weak D match, TRBD2 (6 bases). Per the germline V gene, CDR1 is SGHNT and CDR2 is YENEEA. CDR3 length: 14 amino acids. The V and J ends lost 3 bases and 5 bases respectively, with 11 bases between them. Written as DNA, the CDR3 is TGTGCCAGCAGCTTTGCGGGACCGCACAATGAGCAGTTCTTC. It translates to CASSFAGPHNEQFF. The full variable domain, in which reference TRBV11-3 and TRBJ2-1 provide the parts outside the CDR3, is EAGVVQSPRYKIIEKKQPVAFWCNPISGHNTLYWYLQNLGQGPELLIRYENEEAVDDSQLPKDRFSAERLKGVDSTLKIQPAELGDSAVYLCASSFAGPHNEQFFGPGTRLTVL.

This clone was counted a few times. The gene calls are TRBV5-1 and TRBJ2-7; weak D call: TRBD1 (7 bases). This CDR3 has 14 amino acids. Per the germline V gene, CDR1 is SGHRS and CDR2 is YFSETQ. With 4 bases removed from V and 4 bases from J, the gap between germline ends came to 15 bases. The CDR3 reads CASSTGGRGYEQYF. For the CDR3, the DNA is TGCGCCAGCAGCACCGGGGGCAGGGGGTACGAGCAGTACTTC.

The gene calls are TRBV27 and TRBJ2-3; a possible D gene is TRBD1 (7 bases). V lost 3 bases and J lost 6, with 19 bases in between. The CDR3 length is 16 residues. Looked up from germline, CDR1 is MNHEY and CDR2 is SMNVEV (reference sequence). The CDR3 sequence is CASSFPGPRGRDTQYF. The CDR3, as DNA: TGTGCCAGCAGTTTCCCCGGGCCCAGGGGGAGGGATACGCAGTATTTT.

J is TRBJ2-3 and V is TRBV9; 11 nucleotides match TRBD2. V trimming: 2 bases; J trimming: 6 bases; junction bases outside the gene matches: 2. The CDR3 is made up of 14 amino acids. Germline CDR1 SGDLS, CDR2 YYNGEE. CDR3 nucleotides: TGTGCCAGCAGCGTGGGACTAGCGGAGGATACGCAGTATTTT. Its translation: CASSVGLAEDTQYF.

The V gene is TRBV2, the J gene TRBJ2-5; 8 bases are shared with TRBD1. There are 13 residues in the CDR3. Unmatched junction bases numbered 4, after V lost 7 bases and J lost 3 bases. From germline, CDR1 is SNHLY and CDR2 FYNNEI. The CDR3, as DNA: TGTGCCAGCAACGGACAGGGCAAAGAGACCCAGTACTTC. Protein product: CASNGQGKETQYF.

This chain connects TRBV5-1 to TRBJ2-1; tentative D call: TRBD1 (6 bases). The CDR3 has 17 residues. Trimming removed 0 bases at V and 6 bases at J, with 19 bases between. The germline CDR1 and CDR2 sequences are SGHRS and YFSETQ. The CDR3 nucleotides read TGCGCCAGCAGCTTGGGTCGACAGGCCTACATGGCCAATGAGCAGTTCTTC. It encodes CASSLGRQAYMANEQFF. Drawing the rest from reference TRBV5-1 and TRBJ2-1, the complete variable domain is KAGVTQTPRYLIKTRGQQVTLSCSPISGHRSVSWYQQTPGQGLQFLFEYFSETQRNKGNFPGRFSGRQFSNSRSEMNVSTLELGDSALYLCASSLGRQAYMANEQFFGPGTRLTVL.

The chain couples TRBV2 to TRBJ1-2; perhaps TRBD1 as D (6 bases). The V end lost 7 bases, the J end lost 1 base, and 13 bases lay between the germline ends. Per the germline V gene, CDR1 is SNHLY and CDR2 is FYNNEI. The CDR3 spans 14 residues. The CDR3 reads CASTADRHNYGYTF. The CDR3 nucleotides are TGTGCCAGCACCGCGGACAGACATAACTATGGCTACACCTTC. Filled out from reference TRBV2 and TRBJ1-2, the complete variable domain reads EPEVTQTPSHQVTQMGQEVILRCVPISNHLYFYWYRQILGQKVEFLVSFYNNEISEKSEIFDDQFSVERPDGSNFTLKIRSTKLEDSAMYFCASTADRHNYGYTFGSGTRLTVV.

The CDR3 loop reads CASSLSGTYNEQFF. The CDR3 DNA is TGTGCCAGCAGCTTAAGCGGGACCTACAATGAGCAGTTCTTC. V usage is TRBV11-2 and J usage is TRBJ2-1; 7 bases fit TRBD2. Trimming removed 2 bases from V and 2 bases from J; junction bases left unmatched: 0. The CDR3 spans 14 residues. The germline CDR1 and CDR2 sequences are SGHAT and FQNNGV.

The J gene is TRBJ2-3, the V gene TRBV2; TRBD2 agrees at 11 bases. J lost 8 bases, V lost 7 bases, and 17 bases had no gene match. The germline V gene encodes CDR1 SNHLY and CDR2 FYNNEI. The CDR3 totals 17 residues. The CDR3 DNA reads as TGTGCCAGCATCTTACCGAGGGGGCTAGCGGGAGGAGGTACGCAGTATTTT. It codes for CASILPRGLAGGGTQYF.

The chain joins TRBV5-4 to TRBJ2-2; no reliable D call. V lost 1 base to trimming and J lost 6 bases, with 7 bases between them. The CDR3 contains 13 residues. CDR1 and CDR2 (germline): SGHNT, YYREEE (reference sequence). The CDR3 protein is CASSLKLPGELFF. As DNA, the CDR3 is TGTGCCAGCAGCTTGAAACTCCCCGGGGAGCTGTTTTTT.

J is TRBJ2-5 and V is TRBV5-1; D is unresolved. The V and J ends lost 0 bases and 5 bases respectively, with 8 bases between them. CDR1 and CDR2 from the germline V gene are SGHRS and YFSETQ. The CDR3 runs 13 residues. The CDR3 protein is CASSLAGWETQYF. The CDR3 region has the DNA TGCGCCAGCAGCTTGGCCGGGTGGGAGACCCAGTACTTC.

The chain is built from TRBV9 and TRBJ2-1; the match to TRBD2 covers 13 bases. The length of the CDR3 is 16 residues. With 0 bases clipped from V and 8 bases from J, the junction kept 5 bases outside the gene matches. In germline, CDR1 is SGDLS, CDR2 YYNGEE. The CDR3 DNA sequence: TGTGCCAGCAGCGTAGGGACTAGCGGGAGTGTTGATGAGCAGTTCTTC. Its protein product is CASSVGTSGSVDEQFF.

The V call is TRBV7-9, the J call TRBJ1-2, with 8 bases matching TRBD1. V lost 7 bases and J lost 6; bases outside the gene matches: 7. Germline values: CDR1 SEHNR, CDR2 FQNEAQ (reference sequence). The CDR3 is 13 amino acids. The DNA of the CDR3 is TGTGCCAGCAACCAGGGGGCAGGGAATGGCTACACCTTC. It is translated as CASNQGAGNGYTF.

J is TRBJ2-1 and V is TRBV19; D may be TRBD2 (5 bases). V was shortened by 5 bases and J by 9 bases, with 14 bases between the two germline ends. This CDR3 contains 13 residues. Germline CDR1 reads LNHDA; CDR2 reads SQIVND (reference sequence). The DNA for the CDR3 is TGTGCCAGTAGTCTGGGGAGTGGCGGTGAGCAGTTCTTC. It is translated as CASSLGSGGEQFF.

As regards this clone: Other DNA sequences in this specimen translate into the identical CDR3. The chain couples TRBV7-8 to TRBJ1-1; TRBD1 matches at 9 bases. V lost 3 bases and J lost 4; bases outside the gene matches: 6. The CDR3 totals 15 residues. The germline V gene encodes CDR1 SGHVS and CDR2 FQNEAQ. Written as DNA, the CDR3 is TGTGCCAGCAGCTTGGCGGGACAGGGCGCCACTGAAGCTTTCTTT. It encodes CASSLAGQGATEAFF.

The chain recombines TRBV29-1 with TRBJ2-1, with 12 nucleotides matching TRBD2. The CDR3 is 14 residues long. Germline V CDR1 and CDR2: SQVTM, ANQGSEA. Trimming at V came to 7 bases and at J to 8 bases, leaving 9 bases not matched to a gene. The CDR3 is CSATRLAGVDEQFF. CDR3 sequence (DNA): TGCAGCGCTACGAGACTAGCGGGAGTCGATGAGCAGTTCTTC.

The rearrangement links TRBV9 to TRBJ2-6; D gene unclear. The V end lost 3 bases, the J end lost 2 bases, and 12 bases lay between the germline ends. CDR1 is SGDLS and CDR2 is YYNGEE in the germline V gene. The CDR3 is made up of 16 amino acids. The CDR3 nucleotides read TGTGCCAGCAGCGATGCCCAGGTTACTGGGGCCAACGTCCTGACTTTC. This translates into CASSDAQVTGANVLTF. Variable domain in full (rest from reference TRBV9 and TRBJ2-6): DSGVTQTPKHLITATGQRVTLRCSPRSGDLSVYWYQQSLDQGLQFLIQYYNGEERAKGNILERFSAQQFPDLHSELNLSSLELGDSALYFCASSDAQVTGANVLTFGAGSRLTVL.

The chain joins TRBV9 to TRBJ2-1; 14 positions agree with TRBD2. J gave up 10 bases and V 0 bases, and 18 bases lay outside the gene matches. The length of the CDR3 is 20 residues. Per the germline V gene, CDR1 is SGDLS and CDR2 is YYNGEE. For the CDR3, the DNA is TGTGCCAGCAGCGTAGGGTTGACTAGCGGGAGGGCCCGGCCGCGGGGAGAGCAGTTCTTC. Protein sequence: CASSVGLTSGRARPRGEQFF.

This clone was seen just once. This chain uses TRBV5-1 with TRBJ2-1; possibly TRBD1 for D (5 bases). With 4 bases removed from V and 0 bases from J, the gap between germline ends came to 14 bases. The V gene's germline CDR1 is SGHRS and CDR2 YFSETQ. The CDR3 extends over 16 amino acids. In nucleotides, the CDR3 is TGCGCCAGCAGCCAGCAGGGCGGTAGCTCCTACAATGAGCAGTTCTTC. Translation: CASSQQGGSSYNEQFF.

The chain is built from TRBV5-4 and TRBJ2-1; 8 bases are shared with TRBD2. This CDR3 comprises 15 residues. V gave up 0 bases and J gave up 10 bases; unmatched junction bases: 9. CDR1 is SGHNT, CDR2 YYREEE, per germline (reference sequence). The DNA of the CDR3 is TGTGCCAGCAGCTTGGACGAGAGCGGGAGTACGGAGCAGTTCTTC. It encodes CASSLDESGSTEQFF. Supplemented by reference TRBV5-4 and TRBJ2-1, the full variable domain reads ETGVTQSPTHLIKTRGQQVTLRCSSQSGHNTVSWYQQALGQGPQFIFQYYREEENGRGNFPPRFSGLQFPNYSSELNVNALELDDSALYLCASSLDESGSTEQFFGPGTRLTVL.

The chain employs TRBV25-1 and TRBJ1-2; D might be TRBD1 (6 bases). This CDR3 has 14 amino acids. Trimming removed 4 bases at V and 1 base at J, with 10 bases between. Germline V CDR1 and CDR2: MGHDK, SYGVNS. The CDR3: CASSVTGSNYGYTF. Here the CDR3 DNA reads TGTGCCAGCAGTGTTACAGGGAGTAACTATGGCTACACCTTC.

The J gene is TRBJ2-2, the V gene TRBV10-3; 9 bases are shared with TRBD2. V shed 6 bases and J 5 bases; nucleotides not matched to a gene: 7. CDR3 length: 15 residues. Germline CDR1 is ENHRY and CDR2 is SYGVKD. This chain's CDR3 is CAISGAGGRTGELFF. CDR3 nucleotide sequence: TGTGCCATCAGCGGAGCGGGAGGAAGGACCGGGGAGCTGTTTTTT.

This rearrangement joins TRBV4-1 to TRBJ2-7, with TRBD2 identical over 9 bases. The CDR3 is made up of 16 amino acids. Germline V gives CDR1 MGHRA, CDR2 YSYEKL. The junction had 12 bases not matched to a gene; V was cut back by 3 bases and J by 6 bases. The CDR3: CASSQTASGARTEQYF. DNA of the CDR3: TGCGCCAGCAGCCAGACGGCTAGCGGGGCCCGAACCGAGCAGTACTTC.

The genes are TRBV18 and TRBJ1-2, with 8 positions matching TRBD1. V lost 4 bases and J lost 6; bases outside the gene matches: 13. The CDR3 runs to 16 residues. Looked up from germline, CDR1 is KGHSH and CDR2 is LQKENI. The CDR3 protein is CASSLQIDRGGHGYTF. CDR3 coding DNA: TGTGCCAGCTCACTACAAATAGACAGGGGTGGCCATGGCTACACCTTC. Based on the CDR3 plus reference TRBV18 and TRBJ1-2, the full variable domain is NAGVMQNPRHLVRRRGQEARLRCSPMKGHSHVYWYRQLPEEGLKFMVYLQKENIIDESGMPKERFSAEFPKEGPSILRIQQVVRGDSAAYFCASSLQIDRGGHGYTFGSGTRLTVV.